These 8 T cell receptor beta chains were sequenced from one sample in a study of blood T cells in healthy people across ages. Combining a sample-barcoded 5' primer with a J-beta primer mix, a second PCR ran for roughly 6 to 11 cycles. TCRdb analysed the 5' RACE reads with MiXCR anew, one entry per CDR3 protein. The table includes 1.4 million to 1.5 million distinct CDR3 sequences, 35% to 45% detected once. Sample: blood. The origin of the receptors is a woman aged 18-30 years in good health.

The rearrangement uses TRBV2 and TRBJ2-6; TRBD1 matches at 9 bases. CDR3 size: 18 residues. V shed 4 bases and J 3 bases; nucleotides not matched to a gene: 10. Germline CDR1 and CDR2: SNHLY and FYNNEI. The CDR3 DNA is TGTGCCAGCAGTGTCGCCCGAGACAGGGGGAATGGGGCCAACGTCCTGACTTTC. It translates to CASSVARDRGNGANVLTF.

The J gene is TRBJ2-7, the V gene TRBV18; 8 bases align to TRBD1. V was clipped by 6 bases and J by 3 bases; unmatched bases: 10. The CDR3 is 15 residues long. The germline V gene has CDR1 KGHSH and CDR2 LQKENI. CDR3 in DNA: TGTGCCAGCTCCCTTTCAGGGGGCACTAACTACGAGCAGTACTTC. As protein: CASSLSGGTNYEQYF.

This clonotype was detected a few times. The chain recombines TRBV27 with TRBJ2-5; D could derive from TRBD1 or TRBD2 (5 bases each). Germline CDR1 and CDR2: MNHEY and SMNVEV (reference sequence). V lost 0 bases and J 7 bases, leaving 15 bases between the germline ends. The CDR3 sequence is 15 residues long. The CDR3 reads CASSLSRDPRGTQYF. Written as DNA, the CDR3 is TGTGCCAGCAGTTTATCCCGGGACCCCAGAGGGACCCAGTACTTC.

The chain employs TRBV7-2 and TRBJ2-5; D unresolved. The length of the CDR3 is 13 residues. Germline loops: CDR1 SGHTA, CDR2 FQGNSA. Trimming stripped 7 bases from V and 5 bases from J, with 14 bases between. The CDR3 DNA reads TGTGCCAGCACCCGACGGAGTCGGGAGACCCAGTACTTC. Translated, it gives CASTRRSRETQYF.

This chain joins TRBV27 and TRBJ2-7; a possible D gene is TRBD1 (6 bases). V was clipped by 5 bases and J by 2 bases, with 16 bases between them. The CDR3 is 15 residues long. In germline, CDR1 is MNHEY, CDR2 SMNVEV (reference sequence). CDR3: CASSPNTGHPYEQYF. As DNA, the CDR3 is TGTGCCAGCAGTCCAAACACAGGGCACCCCTACGAGCAGTACTTC.

The chain carries TRBV27 and TRBJ2-7, with no clear D. The CDR3 contains 13 residues. The germline V gene encodes CDR1 MNHEY and CDR2 SMNVEV (reference sequence). Trimming pared 0 bases from V and 6 bases from J, leaving 9 bases between. The CDR3: CASSLSYRSEQYF. The CDR3 DNA reads TGTGCCAGCAGTTTATCATATAGGAGCGAGCAGTACTTC.

The chain couples TRBV27 to TRBJ1-1; TRBD1 aligns across 8 bases. CDR1 and CDR2 (germline): MNHEY, SMNVEV (reference sequence). The V and J ends lost 7 bases and 2 bases, in that order; junction bases with no gene match: 6. The CDR3 extends over 14 amino acids. The CDR3 DNA reads as TGTGCCAGCACCAAACAGGGGGTTAACACTGAAGCTTTCTTT. This gives the protein CASTKQGVNTEAFF.

The chain is built from TRBV7-9 and TRBJ2-1; 8 bases fit TRBD2. Gene TRBJ2-7 matches the end of the DNA better, so the J call may be wrong. Per the germline V gene, CDR1 is SEHNR and CDR2 is FQNEAQ (reference sequence). The CDR3 covers 15 residues. CDR3 sequence reads: CASSSGGASYNEQYF. The CDR3 coding sequence is TGTGCCAGCAGCTCCGGGGGGGCCTCCTACAATGAGCAGTACTTC.